The rows below give T cell receptor beta chains drawn from one sample of a study of identical twins. Using its own MiXCR run on the 5' RACE reads, TCRdb lists one record per CDR3 protein. The table records 420,000 or so distinct CDR3 sequences, around a sixth of them present only once. Specimen: naive T cells sorted from blood. These receptors all stem from a man aged 50-60 years in good health. CDR3s include the opening cysteine and the closing phenylalanine or tryptophan. D genes are given only for firm matches. Size is stated for part of the rows, as once, few or many counts, or as a class when the clone is expanded.

D: -; V: TRBV12-3/TRBV12-4; size: many; J: TRBJ1-5; CDR3: CASSLRGPQHF; DNA: TGTGCCAGCAGTTTAAGAGGGCCCCAGCATTTT
D: -; V: TRBV4-2; size: many; J: TRBJ1-2; CDR3: CASSQDLTENYGYTF; DNA: TGTGCCAGCAGCCAAGATCTGACGGAAAACTATGGCTACACCTTC
D: TRBD1; V: TRBV4-2; size: -; J: TRBJ2-7; CDR3: CASSQGQGDYEQYF; DNA: TGTGCCAGCAGCCAAGGACAGGGGGACTACGAGCAGTACTTC
D: TRBD2; V: TRBV20-1; size: few; J: TRBJ2-7; CDR3: CSARGGASGSSFEQYF; DNA: TGCAGTGCTAGGGGTGGGGCTAGCGGGAGTTCATTCGAGCAGTACTTC
D: -; V: TRBV28; size: -; J: TRBJ2-7; CDR3: CASSTRTLGEQYF; DNA: TGTGCCAGCAGTACCCGTACTCTGGGCGAGCAGTACTTC
D: TRBD2; V: TRBV11-2; size: many; J: TRBJ2-1; CDR3: CASRNSGGARNEQFF; DNA: TGTGCCAGCAGGAATAGCGGGGGGGCCCGCAATGAGCAGTTCTTC
D: TRBD2; V: TRBV5-1; size: few; J: TRBJ2-1; CDR3: CASSFLAGGPDTYNEQFF; DNA: TGCGCCAGCAGCTTTCTAGCGGGGGGGCCCGATACCTACAATGAGCAGTTCTTC
D: TRBD1; V: TRBV13; size: -; J: TRBJ1-1; CDR3: CASSPHLDRGVVAEAFF; DNA: TGTGCCAGCAGCCCCCACTTGGACAGGGGGGTCGTCGCTGAAGCTTTCTTT
D: TRBD2; V: TRBV7-8; size: -; J: TRBJ2-7; CDR3: CASSFSGAYSYEQYF; DNA: TGTGCCAGCAGCTTCAGCGGGGCTTACTCCTACGAGCAGTACTTC
D: -; V: TRBV4-1; size: many; J: TRBJ1-6; CDR3: CASSQVLGFLLYNSPLHF; DNA: TGCGCCAGCAGCCAAGTTTTGGGCTTCTTGCTCTATAATTCACCCCTCCACTTT
D: TRBD1; V: TRBV12-3/TRBV12-4; size: few; J: TRBJ2-5; CDR3: CASSTGTGGETQYF; DNA: TGTGCCAGCAGTACCGGGACAGGGGGAGAGACCCAGTACTTC
D: -; V: TRBV12-3/TRBV12-4; size: few; J: TRBJ1-2; CDR3: CASSLAEYGYTF; DNA: TGTGCCAGCAGTTTAGCAGAGTACGGCTACACCTTC
D: TRBD2; V: TRBV29-1; size: many; J: TRBJ2-7; CDR3: CSVPGLAGGTEQYF; DNA: TGCAGCGTGCCGGGACTAGCGGGAGGGACCGAGCAGTACTTC
D: -; V: TRBV11-2; size: few; J: TRBJ1-6; CDR3: CASNTDPGQRSYNSPLHF; DNA: TGTGCCAGCAACACAGACCCTGGACAGCGCTCCTATAATTCACCCCTCCACTTT
D: -; V: TRBV20-1; size: -; J: TRBJ2-1; CDR3: CSVHTSHNEQFF; DNA: TGCAGTGTGCACACTAGCCACAATGAGCAGTTCTTC
D: TRBD2; V: TRBV18; size: -; J: TRBJ2-5; CDR3: CASSPVTGSGTRGETQYF; DNA: TGTGCCAGCTCACCAGTCACCGGTAGCGGGACGAGGGGAGAGACCCAGTACTTC
D: -; V: TRBV5-1; size: -; J: TRBJ2-2; CDR3: CASSLALQGRTGELFF; DNA: TGCGCCAGCAGCTTGGCCCTCCAGGGACGCACCGGGGAGCTGTTTTTT
D: -; V: TRBV7-2; size: few; J: TRBJ2-1; CDR3: CASSPGPNSYNEQFF; DNA: TGTGCCAGCAGCCCCGGGCCAAACTCCTACAATGAGCAGTTCTTC
D: -; V: TRBV6-1; size: -; J: TRBJ2-1; CDR3: CASSLRWAYSNNEQFF; DNA: TGTGCCAGCAGTCTCAGATGGGCCTATTCCAACAATGAGCAGTTCTTC
D: -; V: TRBV5-1; size: -; J: TRBJ2-7; CDR3: CASSLGLGTGTVSYEQYF; DNA: TGCGCCAGCAGCTTGGGCCTAGGTACAGGGACCGTTTCCTACGAGCAGTACTTC
D: TRBD1; V: TRBV29-1; size: -; J: TRBJ1-1; CDR3: CSVKNQGGNTEAFF; DNA: TGCAGCGTTAAAAATCAGGGGGGGAACACTGAAGCTTTCTTT
D: TRBD1; V: TRBV7-9; size: -; J: TRBJ2-1; CDR3: CASSLAETDRSNEQFF; DNA: TGTGCCAGCAGCTTAGCGGAGACGGACAGGTCAAATGAGCAGTTCTTC
D: TRBD1; V: TRBV6-5; size: -; J: TRBJ2-1; CDR3: CASSYSQGVGWEQFF; DNA: TGTGCCAGCAGTTACTCACAGGGGGTAGGATGGGAGCAGTTCTTC
D: -; V: TRBV7-9; size: many; J: TRBJ2-7; CDR3: CASSPKRAGFEQYF; DNA: TGTGCCAGCAGCCCCAAGCGGGCGGGATTCGAGCAGTACTTC
D: TRBD2; V: TRBV12-3/TRBV12-4; size: many; J: TRBJ2-4; CDR3: CASSLAAGVGIPAKNIQYF; DNA: TGTGCCAGCAGTTTAGCTGCGGGAGTGGGCATCCCAGCCAAAAACATTCAGTACTTC
D: TRBD2; V: TRBV18; size: -; J: TRBJ2-2; CDR3: CASSTGLAGVTGELFF; DNA: TGTGCCAGCTCAACCGGACTAGCGGGAGTTACCGGGGAGCTGTTTTTT
D: TRBD2; V: TRBV4-1; size: -; J: TRBJ2-1; CDR3: CASSQGPSSGRNNEQFF; DNA: TGCGCCAGCAGCCAAGGACCCTCTAGCGGGAGAAACAATGAGCAGTTCTTC
D: -; V: TRBV12-3/TRBV12-4; size: -; J: TRBJ2-3; CDR3: CASSLQGMTDTQYF; DNA: TGTGCCAGCAGTTTACAGGGGATGACAGATACGCAGTATTTT
D: -; V: TRBV12-3/TRBV12-4; size: few; J: TRBJ1-1; CDR3: CASSLNDWGRATEAFF; DNA: TGTGCCAGCAGTTTAAATGATTGGGGCAGGGCCACTGAAGCTTTCTTT
D: TRBD1; V: TRBV24-1; size: -; J: TRBJ2-5; CDR3: CATSGTGGIETQYF; DNA: TGTGCCACCAGTGGGACAGGGGGCATCGAGACCCAGTACTTC
D: TRBD1; V: TRBV10-3; size: many; J: TRBJ1-2; CDR3: CAISEPKTGTDNYGYTF; DNA: TGTGCCATCAGTGAGCCGAAGACCGGGACAGACAACTATGGCTACACCTTC
D: -; V: TRBV20-1; size: -; J: TRBJ2-3; CDR3: CSARDMGDGGTQYF; DNA: TGCAGTGCTAGAGATATGGGTGACGGGGGTACGCAGTATTTT
D: -; V: TRBV20-1; size: many; J: TRBJ1-5; CDR3: CSAIKSGNQPQHF; DNA: TGCAGTGCTATTAAATCCGGCAATCAGCCCCAGCATTTT
D: TRBD2; V: TRBV12-3/TRBV12-4; size: many; J: TRBJ2-2; CDR3: CASRLSGRANTGELFF; DNA: TGTGCCAGCAGGCTAAGCGGGAGGGCGAACACCGGGGAGCTGTTTTTT
D: TRBD2; V: TRBV20-1; size: few; J: TRBJ2-1; CDR3: CSAKGLAGAFTEQFF; DNA: TGCAGTGCTAAGGGACTAGCGGGGGCCTTCACCGAGCAGTTCTTC
D: -; V: TRBV20-1; size: many; J: TRBJ2-1; CDR3: CSASGREQFF; DNA: TGCAGTGCTAGCGGGAGAGAGCAGTTCTTC
D: TRBD1; V: TRBV10-3; size: -; J: TRBJ1-2; CDR3: CAISPDRSSPYGYTF; DNA: TGTGCCATCAGCCCGGACAGGAGTTCACCTTATGGCTACACCTTC
D: TRBD1; V: TRBV7-9; size: few; J: TRBJ2-1; CDR3: CASRRPGQGLHNEQFF; DNA: TGTGCCAGCAGGCGCCCGGGACAGGGATTGCACAATGAGCAGTTCTTC
D: TRBD2; V: TRBV4-2; size: many; J: TRBJ2-7; CDR3: CASSQALAATYEQYF; DNA: TGTGCCAGCAGCCAAGCCCTAGCGGCTACCTACGAGCAGTACTTC
D: -; V: TRBV5-1; size: many; J: TRBJ1-6; CDR3: CASRKTDSASPLHF; DNA: TGCGCCAGCAGGAAAACAGATTCGGCTTCACCCCTCCACTTT
D: TRBD1; V: TRBV12-3/TRBV12-4; size: -; J: TRBJ2-1; CDR3: CASSLGQGNNEQFF; DNA: TGTGCCAGCAGTTTGGGACAGGGGAACAATGAGCAGTTCTTC
D: TRBD2; V: TRBV11-1; size: few; J: TRBJ2-3; CDR3: CASSLRPGLAGLGTTDTQYF; DNA: TGTGCCAGCAGCCTAAGACCAGGACTAGCGGGACTAGGGACCACAGATACGCAGTATTTT
D: -; V: TRBV7-2; size: many; J: TRBJ1-2; CDR3: CASSNPGHRANYGYTF; DNA: TGTGCCAGCAGCAATCCGGGACACAGAGCTAACTATGGCTACACCTTC
D: TRBD2; V: TRBV4-2; size: -; J: TRBJ2-5; CDR3: CASSQVSSGQETQYF; DNA: TGTGCCAGCAGCCAAGTGTCTAGCGGCCAAGAGACCCAGTACTTC
D: -; V: TRBV5-5; size: many; J: TRBJ2-7; CDR3: CASSLATGPYEQYF; DNA: TGTGCCAGCAGCTTGGCAACGGGTCCCTACGAGCAGTACTTC
D: TRBD2; V: TRBV10-1; size: -; J: TRBJ2-3; CDR3: CASSESGRGSTDTQYF; DNA: TGCGCCAGCAGTGAGTCAGGGCGGGGGAGCACAGATACGCAGTATTTT
D: TRBD2; V: TRBV29-1; size: few; J: TRBJ2-3; CDR3: CSVTSGTTDTQYF; DNA: TGCAGCGTCACTAGCGGAACCACAGATACGCAGTATTTT
D: -; V: TRBV28; size: many; J: TRBJ2-7; CDR3: CASSFGEEQYF; DNA: TGTGCCAGCAGTTTCGGTGAGGAGCAGTACTTC
D: -; V: TRBV25-1; size: few; J: TRBJ2-1; CDR3: CASSRSGNEQFF; DNA: TGTGCCAGCAGTCGATCGGGCAATGAGCAGTTCTTC
D: TRBD1; V: TRBV6-2/TRBV6-3; size: many; J: TRBJ2-7; CDR3: CASSLTGTYEQYF; DNA: TGTGCCAGCAGCCTGACAGGGACCTACGAGCAGTACTTC
D: TRBD1; V: TRBV20-1; size: many; J: TRBJ2-2; CDR3: CSARDRKASNTGELFF; DNA: TGCAGTGCCAGGGACAGGAAGGCTTCGAATACCGGGGAGCTGTTTTTT
D: -; V: TRBV27; size: few; J: TRBJ2-7; CDR3: CASSPRQALASYEQYF; DNA: TGTGCCAGCAGTCCCCGGCAGGCTCTGGCGTCCTACGAGCAGTACTTC
D: -; V: TRBV20-1; size: -; J: TRBJ2-7; CDR3: CSARGPGATYEQYF; DNA: TGCAGTGCTAGAGGGCCAGGCGCTACGTACGAGCAGTACTTC
D: -; V: TRBV20-1; size: many; J: TRBJ1-3; CDR3: CSARAGSSSGNTIYF; DNA: TGCAGTGCTAGAGCGGGGAGTAGCTCTGGAAACACCATATATTTT
D: -; V: TRBV29-1; size: -; J: TRBJ2-7; CDR3: CSVVGGALYEQYF; DNA: TGCAGCGTTGTGGGGGGGGCCCTCTACGAGCAGTACTTC
D: TRBD2; V: TRBV29-1; size: -; J: TRBJ2-2; CDR3: CSVQFTSGIGELFF; DNA: TGCAGCGTTCAATTTACTAGCGGGATCGGGGAGCTGTTTTTT
D: TRBD2; V: TRBV20-1; size: many; J: TRBJ2-3; CDR3: CSARPTSGRAGDTQYF; DNA: TGCAGTGCTAGGCCGACTAGCGGGAGGGCCGGAGATACGCAGTATTTT
D: -; V: TRBV28; size: many; J: TRBJ2-7; CDR3: CASSFRPGDSSYEQYF; DNA: TGTGCCAGCAGTTTTAGGCCGGGGGATTCCTCCTACGAGCAGTACTTC
D: -; V: TRBV7-9; size: -; J: TRBJ2-3; CDR3: CASSPPFGASTDTQYF; DNA: TGTGCCAGCAGCCCCCCTTTCGGGGCGAGCACAGATACGCAGTATTTT
D: TRBD1; V: TRBV7-2; size: few; J: TRBJ2-3; CDR3: CASSDQGARTDTQYF; DNA: TGTGCCAGCAGCGACCAGGGGGCCCGCACAGATACGCAGTATTTT